This T cell receptor beta chain stems from a study of blood T cell repertoires in COVID-19. Overall study context: Both acute and convalescent COVID-19 samples were obtained from the United States, Italy and Spain. Sources were T cells, B-cell-depleted T cells, or PBMCs; the material itself was cDNA or gDNA.

Germline values: CDR1 DFQATT, CDR2 SNEGSKA (reference sequence). The CDR3 covers 12 residues. The V gene end was trimmed by 3 bases and the J gene end by 7 bases; junction bases not matched to a gene: 2. As processed by the authors: The authors estimated nucleated cell counts from reference gene primer amplification. The assay was immunoSEQ multiplex PCR, and TCRdb's table has in-frame clones only and misses some. V and J calls and clone size follow that table, whereas D and trimming were derived from the DNA. The sample yields over 80,000 clones, 90% to 95% seen once. Input material: peripheral blood. The chain has TRBV20-1 and TRBJ2-2, with 7 bases identical to TRBD1. This receptor was taken from a human donor with active COVID-19. The donor label of this sample is uncertain. The CDR3 DNA follows: TGCAGTGCTAGTCACAGGGGCGGGGAGCTGTTTTTT. It codes for CSASHRGGELFF.